This is a list of T cell receptor beta chains from one sample in a study of cytomegalovirus exposure and HLA in healthy donors. The repertoire was sequenced with immunoSEQ multiplex PCR; TCRdb's copy has only in-frame clones and lacks some. This sample yields a few hundred thousand clones, of which almost 90% are seen a single time; 0.35% to 0.45% belongs to the top ten. Sequenced material: PBMCs. These receptors were taken from a woman younger than 35 in good health and CMV-seronegative. The CDR3 runs from the conserved cysteine through the conserved F or W. The D gene is left open where the match is weak. A clone size is listed for some rows: how often the clone was seen (once, few, many), or a class if it is expanded.

D	size	V	J	CDR3	DNA
TRBD1	NA	TRBV5-6	TRBJ1-3	CASSLLGGETGNTIYF	TGTGCCAGCAGCTTGCTAGGGGGCGAAACTGGAAACACCATATATTTT
NA	NA	TRBV11-2	TRBJ1-2	CASSLSTGRGYTF	TGTGCCAGCAGCTTAAGTACCGGGAGGGGCTACACCTTC
TRBD1	NA	TRBV10-1	TRBJ1-5	CASSRRDSRAHNQPQHF	TGCGCCAGCAGCAGGCGGGACAGCCGGGCGCATAATCAGCCCCAGCATTTT
NA	NA	TRBV7-8	TRBJ1-1	CASSPPGNTEAFF	TGTGCCAGCAGCCCGCCAGGGAACACTGAAGCTTTCTTT
NA	NA	TRBV5-1	TRBJ2-1	CASRQGGNEQFF	TGCGCCAGCCGCCAGGGGGGCAATGAGCAGTTCTTC
NA	NA	TRBV27	TRBJ2-2	CASSLWGFTGELFF	TGTGCCAGCAGTTTATGGGGCTTCACCGGGGAGCTGTTTTTT
NA	once	TRBV7-2	TRBJ1-1	CASSLVVGLNTEAFF	TGTGCCAGCAGCTTAGTTGTGGGGCTGAACACTGAAGCTTTCTTT
TRBD2	NA	TRBV9	TRBJ2-1	CASGSGGDYNEQFF	TGTGCCAGCGGTAGCGGGGGGGACTACAATGAGCAGTTCTTC
NA	NA	TRBV7-9	TRBJ1-5	CASSLDSTGIRNQPQHF	TGTGCCAGCAGCTTGGATTCTACAGGGATCCGCAATCAGCCCCAGCATTTT
NA	NA	TRBV20-1	TRBJ1-1	CSASPGTEAFF	TGCAGTGCTTCACCGGGGACTGAAGCTTTCTTT
TRBD1	few	TRBV6-5	TRBJ1-2	CASSYFRQGAKYGYTF	TGTGCCAGCAGTTACTTTAGACAGGGGGCAAAGTATGGCTACACCTTC
TRBD1	NA	TRBV6-6	TRBJ2-1	CASSPTGVSYNEQFF	TGTGCCAGCAGCCCGACAGGGGTCTCCTACAATGAGCAGTTCTTC
NA	NA	TRBV27	TRBJ2-3	CASSPTFPPMDTQYF	TGTGCCAGCAGTCCCACATTCCCGCCCATGGATACGCAGTATTTT
TRBD2	once	TRBV27	TRBJ2-4	CASSLERGRNIQYF	TGTGCCAGCAGTTTAGAGCGGGGGCGGAACATTCAGTACTTC
TRBD1	NA	TRBV28	TRBJ1-2	CASSFLDRGFNYGYTF	TGTGCCAGCAGTTTTCTGGACAGGGGCTTTAACTATGGCTACACCTTC
NA	NA	TRBV5-1	TRBJ2-5	CASSRDNFQETQYF	TGCGCCAGCAGCCGAGACAATTTTCAAGAGACCCAGTACTTC